Listed below are T cell receptor beta chains from one sample, sequenced in a study of identical twins. MiXCR, run by TCRdb on the 5' RACE reads, gives a single entry per CDR3 protein. The table records around 530,000 distinct CDR3 sequences, 12% to 15% of them present only once. These same data were also listed under a study on yellow fever vaccine responses in identical twins.

Material for sequencing was CD4+ T cells sorted from blood. The receptor set was obtained from a woman under 30 in good health. CDR3s include the opening cysteine and the closing phenylalanine or tryptophan. D genes are given only for firm matches. Not all rows give a size; the values are once, few, many and, for expanded clones, a class.

d_call	j_call	v_call	clone_size	cdr3_aa	cdr3_nt
NA	TRBJ2-1	TRBV3-1	NA	CASSLPFGDRVHNEQFF	TGTGCCAGCAGCCTCCCTTTCGGGGATAGAGTGCACAATGAGCAGTTCTTC
TRBD2	TRBJ2-3	TRBV12-3/TRBV12-4	NA	CASSKGLAAGTDTQYF	TGTGCCAGCAGTAAAGGACTAGCGGCCGGCACAGATACGCAGTATTTT
NA	TRBJ1-4	TRBV4-1	NA	CASSQGNRAGEKLFF	TGCGCCAGCAGCCAAGGGAACCGGGCGGGGGAAAAACTGTTTTTT
TRBD1	TRBJ2-2	TRBV11-1	few	CASSPRTGLSLSLRNTGELFF	TGTGCCAGCAGCCCCCGGACAGGGTTGAGTTTGAGTCTCCGGAACACCGGGGAGCTGTTTTTT
TRBD2	TRBJ2-7	TRBV5-1	few	CASSLKSVGPSGSSYEQYF	TGCGCCAGCAGCTTGAAGTCAGTTGGTCCTAGCGGGAGCTCCTACGAGCAGTACTTC
NA	TRBJ1-4	TRBV12-3/TRBV12-4	NA	CASTQRGYGEKLFF	TGTGCCAGCACCCAGCGGGGTTACGGTGAAAAACTGTTTTTT
TRBD2	TRBJ2-7	TRBV5-1	many	CASSLDTTSDYEQYF	TGCGCCAGCAGCTTGGACACGACTAGCGACTACGAGCAGTACTTC
NA	TRBJ2-1	TRBV12-3/TRBV12-4	many	CASSSAGRAYNEQFF	TGTGCCAGCAGTTCCGCGGGACGAGCTTACAATGAGCAGTTCTTC
TRBD2	TRBJ2-1	TRBV20-1	NA	CSAPSWAGGPGFF	TGCAGTGCACCATCGTGGGCGGGAGGGCCCGGGTTCTTC
TRBD1	TRBJ2-2	TRBV11-1	few	CASSLSNPRDRGVLSTGELFF	TGTGCCAGCAGCTTATCGAACCCCCGGGACAGGGGCGTTCTGAGCACCGGGGAGCTGTTTTTT
TRBD1	TRBJ2-5	TRBV20-1	NA	CSAKTGPQETQYF	TGCAGTGCGAAGACAGGGCCCCAAGAGACCCAGTACTTC
TRBD1	TRBJ2-7	TRBV27	NA	CASRRTSGTGTYEQYF	TGTGCCAGCAGACGGACCTCCGGGACAGGGACTTACGAGCAGTACTTC
NA	TRBJ2-7	TRBV27	NA	CASSSNRGQFYEQYF	TGTGCCAGCAGTTCAAACCGCGGACAGTTCTACGAGCAGTACTTC
TRBD1	TRBJ2-7	TRBV19	NA	CASNGQGREQYF	TGTGCCAGTAATGGACAGGGAAGGGAGCAGTACTTC
NA	TRBJ2-5	TRBV5-1	few	CASSSSEGPQYF	TGCGCCAGCAGCTCCTCCGAGGGGCCCCAGTACTTC
NA	TRBJ1-1	TRBV14	NA	CASSQDVSTEAFF	TGTGCCAGCAGCCAAGATGTTTCGACTGAAGCTTTCTTT
NA	TRBJ1-5	TRBV6-2/TRBV6-3	few	CASSQLHSNQPQHF	TGTGCCAGCAGTCAACTACATAGCAATCAGCCCCAGCATTTT
TRBD1	TRBJ1-1	TRBV18	NA	CASSQKQGYTEAFF	TGTGCCAGCTCACAGAAACAGGGGTACACTGAAGCTTTCTTT
NA	TRBJ2-7	TRBV28	once	CASSFVGSNYEQYF	TGTGCCAGCAGTTTCGTCGGGAGTAACTACGAGCAGTACTTC
TRBD1	TRBJ2-3	TRBV6-5	few	CASSYDRVFSTDTQYF	TGTGCCAGCAGTTACGACAGGGTTTTTAGCACAGATACGCAGTATTTT
TRBD2	TRBJ2-3	TRBV12-3/TRBV12-4	few	CASSLASGRTDTQYF	TGTGCCAGCAGCCTCGCTAGCGGGAGGACAGATACGCAGTATTTT
NA	TRBJ1-1	TRBV12-3/TRBV12-4	few	CASKYGTEAFF	TGTGCCAGCAAATACGGCACTGAAGCTTTCTTT
NA	TRBJ2-7	TRBV3-1	few	CASSQTRDTEQYF	TGTGCCAGCAGCCAAACCCGGGACACCGAGCAGTACTTC
TRBD1	TRBJ2-1	TRBV11-3	NA	CASSPHGTGWNEQFF	TGTGCCAGCAGCCCACACGGGACAGGGTGGAATGAGCAGTTCTTC
NA	TRBJ1-4	TRBV12-3/TRBV12-4	many	CASSPAAYRANEKLFF	TGTGCCAGCAGTCCCGCGGCGTATCGGGCCAATGAAAAACTGTTTTTT
TRBD1	TRBJ1-1	TRBV14	few	CASSQDRGWMGTEAFF	TGTGCCAGCAGCCAAGACAGGGGGTGGATGGGCACTGAAGCTTTCTTT
TRBD2	TRBJ2-3	TRBV4-2	NA	CASSPGLAGKDTQYF	TGTGCCAGCAGCCCCGGACTAGCGGGTAAAGATACGCAGTATTTT
TRBD2	TRBJ2-3	TRBV20-1	few	CSARGAGYTDTQYF	TGCAGTGCTCGAGGAGCGGGGTACACAGATACGCAGTATTTT
TRBD1	TRBJ2-3	TRBV19	NA	CASTSQTGPSTDTQYF	TGTGCCAGTACTTCCCAGACAGGGCCAAGCACAGATACGCAGTATTTT
NA	TRBJ2-3	TRBV5-1	NA	CASSASGSPGTDTQYF	TGCGCCAGCAGCGCATCCGGGTCACCCGGCACAGATACGCAGTATTTT
NA	TRBJ2-3	TRBV7-9	NA	CASSLANF	TGTGCCAGCAGCTTAGCTAATTTT
TRBD1	TRBJ2-7	TRBV18	NA	CASSYRGRSDEQYF	TGTGCCAGCTCGTACAGGGGGCGCTCGGACGAGCAGTACTTC
NA	TRBJ2-2	TRBV7-3	NA	CASSALLSGELFF	TGTGCCAGCAGCGCCCTCTTATCCGGGGAGCTGTTTTTT
TRBD2	TRBJ2-1	TRBV2	NA	CASKPGLADSYNEQFF	TGTGCCAGCAAGCCGGGGCTAGCGGATTCCTACAATGAGCAGTTCTTC
TRBD2	TRBJ2-7	TRBV7-2	NA	CASSLEGLALEQYF	TGTGCCAGCAGCTTAGAGGGACTAGCGTTGGAGCAGTACTTC
NA	TRBJ1-5	TRBV20-1	few	CSASPGGSGNQPQHF	TGCAGTGCTTCCCCGGGGGGCAGTGGAAATCAGCCCCAGCATTTT
NA	TRBJ2-1	TRBV25-1	NA	CASPSKSSYNEQFF	TGTGCCTCTCCCTCCAAGAGCTCCTACAATGAGCAGTTCTTC
TRBD1	TRBJ2-5	TRBV6-5	few	CASSRQGFETQYF	TGTGCCAGCAGTCGACAGGGATTCGAGACCCAGTACTTC
NA	TRBJ2-3	TRBV7-3	few	CASSTPGMSTDTQYF	TGTGCCAGCAGCACGCCCGGGATGAGCACAGATACGCAGTATTTT
NA	TRBJ1-2	TRBV24-1	NA	CATSDPGTPAYGYTF	TGTGCCACCAGTGATCCCGGGACTCCCGCGTATGGCTACACCTTC
NA	TRBJ2-3	TRBV6-1	many	CASSAGGSSTDTQYF	TGTGCCAGCAGCGCCGGGGGATCTAGCACAGATACGCAGTATTTT
TRBD1	TRBJ2-1	TRBV5-1	NA	CASSLVSPGTDNEQFF	TGCGCCAGCAGCTTGGTTTCCCCAGGGACAGACAATGAGCAGTTCTTC
NA	TRBJ2-1	TRBV7-2	once	CASSLAGSGAYNEQFF	TGTGCCAGCAGCTTAGCGGGGTCGGGAGCGTACAATGAGCAGTTCTTC
TRBD1	TRBJ1-5	TRBV7-9	few	CASSSGQGINQPQHF	TGTGCCAGCAGCTCCGGACAGGGGATAAATCAGCCCCAGCATTTT
NA	TRBJ1-2	TRBV5-1	many	CASSYGHDGNYGYTF	TGCGCCAGCAGCTACGGACATGATGGTAACTATGGCTACACCTTC
NA	TRBJ2-1	TRBV10-2	NA	CASSESPSEQFF	TGCGCCAGCAGTGAGTCTCCTAGTGAGCAGTTCTTC
TRBD2	TRBJ2-1	TRBV20-1	NA	CSARDRTSGAVGVNEQFF	TGCAGTGCTAGAGATCGGACTAGCGGGGCTGTGGGGGTCAATGAGCAGTTCTTC
NA	TRBJ1-6	TRBV12-3/TRBV12-4	NA	CASSLVDSPNSPLHF	TGTGCCAGCAGTTTAGTGGACAGCCCTAATTCACCCCTCCACTTT
TRBD2	TRBJ2-3	TRBV2	NA	CASSELGLAAGGDTQYF	TGTGCCAGCAGCGAACTGGGACTAGCGGCTGGCGGCGATACGCAGTATTTT
NA	TRBJ2-5	TRBV12-3/TRBV12-4	once	CASSWGRKESQYF	TGTGCCAGCAGTTGGGGTAGGAAAGAGTCCCAGTACTTC
TRBD2	TRBJ2-3	TRBV20-1	few	CSAKTSGSPRAQYF	TGCAGTGCTAAGACTAGCGGGAGTCCCCGGGCGCAGTATTTT
TRBD2	TRBJ2-1	TRBV5-1	NA	CASSRMSGSIINEQFF	TGCGCCAGCAGCAGGATGAGCGGGAGTATTATCAATGAGCAGTTCTTC
NA	TRBJ1-5	TRBV20-1	few	CSAREVGSQPQHF	TGCAGTGCTAGGGAGGTTGGAAGTCAGCCCCAGCATTTT
TRBD2	TRBJ2-1	TRBV5-1	NA	CASSGGTSGNEQFF	TGCGCCAGCAGCGGGGGGACTAGCGGGAATGAGCAGTTCTTC